The next 10 T cell receptor beta chains were all read from a single sample in a study of shared clonotypes between healthy human individuals. Only in-frame clones appear in the TCRdb table, and some are missing; sequencing was by immunoSEQ multiplex PCR. The sample yields hundreds of thousands of clones, approximately 92% seen once. The naive CD8 population came from CD45RO-negative cells selected for CCR7, without terminally differentiated effector memory CD45RA+ cells. Source material: naive CD8+ T cells sorted from blood. These TCRs come from a man aged 25-45 years in good health.

This clone has just one count. In DNA, the CDR3 is TGTGCCAGCAGTCGACAGGGGCTGAACACTGAAGCTTTCTTT. The encoded protein is CASSRQGLNTEAFF. This sequence joins TRBV9 and TRBJ1-1; 8 nucleotides match TRBD1. The CDR3 extends over 14 amino acids. Germline V CDR1 and CDR2: SGDLS, YYNGEE. V was pared by 5 bases and J by 0 bases, with 3 bases of the junction left unmatched.

The rearrangement joins TRBV6-1 to TRBJ2-7; D is unresolved. Germline V gives CDR1 MNHNS, CDR2 SASEGT. The CDR3 loop spans 12 amino acids. Trimming cost V 2 bases and J 5 bases, with 7 bases left between them. The CDR3 here is CASSEWGNEQYF. The CDR3 DNA reads TGTGCCAGCAGTGAATGGGGAAACGAGCAGTACTTC.

The genes are TRBV7-2 and TRBJ2-7; 8 bases line up with TRBD2. This CDR3 has 15 residues. The V segment lost 1 base and the J segment 3 bases; nucleotides outside the gene matches: 5. Germline CDR1 and CDR2: SGHTA and FQGNSA. The DNA for the CDR3 is TGTGCCAGCAGCTTAGAACTAGCGGATAACTACGAGCAGTACTTC. As protein: CASSLELADNYEQYF. The variable domain in full, with the rest retrieved from reference TRBV7-2 and TRBJ2-7, is GAGVSQSPSNKVTEKGKDVELRCDPISGHTALYWYRQSLGQGLEFLIYFQGNSAPDKSGLPSDRFSAERTGGSVSTLTIQRTQQEDSAVYLCASSLELADNYEQYFGPGTRLTVT.

In this sample, this clone turned up many times. CDR3: CASSLTGLWGNQPQHF. The CDR3 nucleotides are TGTGCCAGCAGCTTAACCGGACTCTGGGGCAATCAGCCCCAGCATTTT. The V and J genes are TRBV7-2 and TRBJ1-5; D gene unclear. Germline V lookup: CDR1 SGHTA, CDR2 FQGNSA. This CDR3 has 16 amino acids. Trimming shortened V by 2 bases and J by 2 bases, and 13 bases separated the two germline ends. Complete variable domain (other parts from reference TRBV7-2 and TRBJ1-5): GAGVSQSPSNKVTEKGKDVELRCDPISGHTALYWYRQSLGQGLEFLIYFQGNSAPDKSGLPSDRFSAERTGGSVSTLTIQRTQQEDSAVYLCASSLTGLWGNQPQHFGDGTRLSIL.

The V gene is TRBV7-8, the J gene TRBJ2-1, with 10 bases aligning to TRBD2. The CDR3 covers 14 residues. In germline, CDR1 is SGHVS, CDR2 FQNEAQ. V shed 4 bases and J 8 bases; nucleotides not matched to a gene: 5. The CDR3 DNA sequence: TGTGCCAGCAGCTATTCGGGACTAGCGTATGAGCAGTTCTTC. Encoded protein: CASSYSGLAYEQFF.

The chain uses TRBV19 and TRBJ1-5, with D possibly being TRBD1 (6 bases). V shed 5 bases and J shed 5 bases, with 13 bases lying between them. The germline V gene encodes CDR1 LNHDA and CDR2 SQIVND (reference sequence). CDR3 size: 14 residues. CDR3 DNA sequence: TGTGCCAGTAGTTATCAGGGGCTGCATCAGCCCCAGCATTTT. Translation: CASSYQGLHQPQHF.

The chain is built from TRBV10-3 and TRBJ2-7, with 10 bases fitting TRBD1. The V gene's germline CDR1 is ENHRY and CDR2 SYGVKD. V was pared by 6 bases and J by 4 bases, with 6 bases of the junction left unmatched. This CDR3 is 14 amino acids long. CDR3 nucleotide sequence: TGTGCCATCAGCCGCCGGGACAGGGGATACGAGCAGTACTTC. This gives the protein CAISRRDRGYEQYF.

This clone was observed once. This chain links TRBV7-9 with TRBJ2-5; D remains unclear. V was shortened by 4 bases and J by 0 bases, with 9 bases between the two germline ends. Germline V gene data show CDR1 as SEHNR and CDR2 as FQNEAQ (reference sequence). The CDR3 is 14 amino acids. The DNA of the CDR3 is TGTGCCAGCAGCTCGCCCCCGTACCAAGAGACCCAGTACTTC. Translated, it gives CASSSPPYQETQYF.

This clone has only one observation. This chain connects TRBV6-1 to TRBJ1-5, with a tentative D call TRBD1 (6 bases). Trimming took off 3 bases at V and 3 bases at J, with 12 bases between the two ends. In germline, CDR1 is MNHNS, CDR2 SASEGT. CDR3 length: 15 residues. CDR3 sequence: CASSEVQGINQPQHF. The CDR3 region has the DNA TGTGCCAGCAGTGAGGTACAGGGAATCAATCAGCCCCAGCATTTT.

The chain employs TRBV15 and TRBJ1-3; D call uncertain. V dropped 1 base and J dropped 4 bases, with 11 bases sitting between them. The CDR3 length is 15 residues. Germline V lookup: CDR1 LNHNV, CDR2 YYDKDF (reference sequence). This CDR3 reads CATSRGVSLGNTIYF. For the CDR3, the DNA is TGTGCCACCAGCAGAGGGGTCTCTCTGGGAAACACCATATATTTT.